This TCR beta chain emerged from a study of Graves' ophthalmopathy and Graves' hyperthyroidism. Amplified material comprised TCR beta CDR3 regions derived from RNA transcripts. Amplification began with first-round RT-PCR using HTBI primers, then second-round multiplex PCR was performed. TCRdb reprocessed the multiplex PCR reads with MiXCR, giving one entry per CDR3 protein. The sample consists of approximately 700,000 distinct CDR3 sequences, approximately 39% of them appearing once. Points from the study as a whole: Among thyroid clonotypes expanded above 0.001 frequency, most also appeared in blood.

Other autoimmune diseases, uncontrolled infections, pregnancy and lactation each led to patient exclusion. What supplied the PBMCs was about 9.8 ml of fresh peripheral blood. This clonotype appeared a few times. As yet, its antigen is unknown. The CDR3 extends over 15 amino acids. Unmatched junction bases numbered 7, after V lost 5 bases and J lost 3 bases. Germline lookup yields CDR1 DFQATT and CDR2 SNEGSKA (reference sequence). The clonotype was recovered from an adult man with Graves' ophthalmopathy. The sample comprised peripheral blood. The chain is built from TRBV20-1 and TRBJ2-2; 9 bases agree with TRBD1. The CDR3 is CSARKTGGDTGELFF. The CDR3 DNA follows: TGCAGTGCTCGTAAGACAGGGGGGGACACCGGGGAGCTGTTTTTT.